The 9 T cell receptor beta chains below come from one sample, sequenced in a study of identical twins. TCRdb re-derived calls from the 5' RACE reads in MiXCR, one entry per CDR3 protein. The sample shows around 650,000 distinct CDR3 sequences, less than 9% of them seen only once. The sample also formed part of further work on yellow fever vaccine responses in identical twins.

The sequencing input was PBMCs. Receptors were obtained from a woman aged 18-30 years in good health.

The chain carries TRBV27 and TRBJ1-5, with D perhaps matching TRBD1 (6 bases). Germline V lookup: CDR1 MNHEY, CDR2 SMNVEV (reference sequence). The germline V and J ends were trimmed by 5 bases and 3 bases, with 11 bases remaining between them. This CDR3 has 14 residues. The DNA of the CDR3 is TGTGCCAGCAGTCGAGGACAGTACAATCAGCCCCAGCATTTT. Its translation: CASSRGQYNQPQHF.

In this sample, this clonotype turned up a few times. The chain joins TRBV15 to TRBJ2-1, with 9 bases fitting TRBD2. Trimming removed 1 base from V and 7 bases from J; junction bases left unmatched: 14. In germline, CDR1 is LNHNV, CDR2 YYDKDF (reference sequence). The CDR3 totals 18 residues. The CDR3 DNA reads as TGTGCCACCAGCAGAGTCGGAGCGGGAGGTGACTTGAGGAATGAGCAGTTCTTC. This sequence encodes CATSRVGAGGDLRNEQFF.

The chain has TRBV7-9 and TRBJ2-7, with 9 bases matching TRBD1. This CDR3 has 15 amino acids. V lost 3 bases to trimming and J lost 2 bases; unmatched junction nucleotides: 5. CDR1 is SEHNR and CDR2 is FQNEAQ in the germline V gene (reference sequence). Here the CDR3 reads CASSFTGGEAYEQYV. Written as DNA, the CDR3 is TGTGCCAGCAGCTTCACAGGGGGCGAAGCCTACGAGCAGTACGTC.

This clonotype was found many times. This rearrangement joins TRBV28 to TRBJ1-2; D is possibly TRBD1 (5 bases). The CDR3 length is 13 residues. Germline values: CDR1 MDHEN, CDR2 SYDVKM. V was cut by 5 bases and J by 4 bases, with 11 bases left in between. Written as DNA, the CDR3 is TGTGCCAGCAGTCCGGGACGGAGCTATGGCTACACCTTC. This codes for CASSPGRSYGYTF.

This clonotype was seen at least ten times. The V call is TRBV4-1, the J call TRBJ2-3; D perhaps matches TRBD2 (6 bases). Trimming pared 4 bases from V and 4 bases from J, leaving 27 bases between. Germline lookup yields CDR1 MGHRA and CDR2 YSYEKL. This CDR3 contains 19 residues. The CDR3 DNA reads TGCGCCAGCAGCCCTGGATTGGCCGGGGGATCTGGGTTGGCAGATACGCAGTATTTT. Translation gives CASSPGLAGGSGLADTQYF.

This clonotype was seen a few times. A junction end diverges from the germline sequence, so it may reflect a read error. This sequence joins TRBV2 and TRBJ2-2; no reliable D call. From germline, CDR1 is SNHLY and CDR2 FYNNEI. The CDR3 runs 13 residues. CDR3 protein: CAGRSANTGELFF. The CDR3 region has the DNA TGTGCCGGCAGGAGCGCGAACACCGGGGAGCTGTTTTTT.

This clonotype was found a few times. The rearrangement joins TRBV20-1 to TRBJ2-2; D gene ambiguous. The germline V and J ends were trimmed by 2 bases and 0 bases, with 10 bases remaining between them. The length of the CDR3 is 15 residues. The germline V gene has CDR1 DFQATT and CDR2 SNEGSKA (reference sequence). The CDR3 loop reads CSARQNPANTGELFF. As DNA, the CDR3 is TGCAGTGCTAGACAGAACCCTGCGAACACCGGGGAGCTGTTTTTT.

This clonotype was recorded a few times. The gene calls are TRBV20-1 and TRBJ2-1, with TRBD2 identical over 13 bases. Germline values: CDR1 DFQATT, CDR2 SNEGSKA (reference sequence). This CDR3 has 15 amino acids. V trimming: 3 bases; J trimming: 6 bases; junction bases outside the gene matches: 5. The CDR3 nucleotides are TGCAGTGCTAGGCCGGGACTAGCGGGATTCAATGAGCAGTTCTTC. Residues: CSARPGLAGFNEQFF.

The CDR3 loop is CATSDTGVGGRSYNEQFF. The DNA of the CDR3 is TGTGCCACCAGTGACACCGGAGTGGGGGGCCGGTCCTACAATGAGCAGTTCTTC. The chain is built from TRBV24-1 and TRBJ2-1; tentatively, D is TRBD1 or TRBD2 (6 bases each). Germline assignment: CDR1 KGHDR and CDR2 SFDVKD. V was shortened by 4 bases and J by 1 base, with 19 bases between the two germline ends. CDR3 length: 18 amino acids.